Listed below are T cell receptor beta chains from one sample, sequenced in a study of control samples from healthy donors and cancer patients. Sequencing used immunoSEQ multiplex PCR; TCRdb keeps in-frame clones, though not all of them. The repertoire holds around 27,000 clones, with approximately 85% as singletons. The sample comprised PBMCs. The receptors originated from an older woman with head and neck cancer. Each CDR3 is given with its conserved first and last residue. D genes are given only for firm matches. A clone size is listed for some rows: how often the clone was seen (once, few, many), or a class if it is expanded.

D	size	V	J	DNA	CDR3
-	-	TRBV7-9	TRBJ2-5	TGTGCCAGCAGCTTAGTGTGGCTATCCCAAGAGACCCAGTACTTC	CASSLVWLSQETQYF
-	-	TRBV2	TRBJ2-2	TGTGCCAGCAGTGCTGATCGGGGGCGCACCGGGGAGCTGTTTTTT	CASSADRGRTGELFF
-	few	TRBV7-2	TRBJ2-7	TGTGCCAGCAGCCCCGACTCTGGAGGGGAGCAGTACTTC	CASSPDSGGEQYF
-	-	TRBV30	TRBJ1-6	TGTGCCTGGAGTGTGGAGGGGTTTTATTCACCCCTCCACTTT	CAWSVEGFYSPLHF
TRBD1	few	TRBV24-1	TRBJ1-1	TGTGCCACCAGTGATGTGACAGGGGGGAGGACTGAAGCTTTCTTT	CATSDVTGGRTEAFF
TRBD1	few	TRBV18	TRBJ1-3	TGTGCCAGCTCACTACACGACAGGGTCCCTTACTCTGGAAACACCATATATTTT	CASSLHDRVPYSGNTIYF
-	-	TRBV19	TRBJ1-1	TGTGCCAGTCAGGCCCCCGGTATTTTGAACACTGAAGCTTTCTTT	CASQAPGILNTEAFF
TRBD2	-	TRBV24-1	TRBJ2-5	TGTGCCACCGGGAGGGGTGGAGAAGAGACCCAGTACTTC	CATGRGGEETQYF
TRBD2	few	TRBV5-1	TRBJ2-1	TGCGCCAGCAGCTTGGCTAGCGGGATGGGGAATGAGCAGTTCTTC	CASSLASGMGNEQFF
TRBD1	-	TRBV3-1/TRBV3-2	TRBJ2-6	TGTGCCAGCAGCCCTCAAACACGGGGACAGGGGGCTGGGGCCAACGTCCTGACTTTC	CASSPQTRGQGAGANVLTF
-	-	TRBV7-9	TRBJ1-2	TGTGCCAGCAGCTCAACTCCCTCCGACAACTATGGCTACACCTTC	CASSSTPSDNYGYTF
-	-	TRBV5-1	TRBJ2-1	TGCGCCAGCAGCTTGGCCGGGGGCCACAATGAGCAGTTCTTC	CASSLAGGHNEQFF
-	-	TRBV15	TRBJ1-5	TGTGCCACCAGCAGAGATAGGCAGCCCCAGCATTTT	CATSRDRQPQHF
-	-	TRBV5-4	TRBJ2-7	TGTGCCAGCAGCTTGGCACTAGCTGCCTCCTACGAGCAGTACTTC	CASSLALAASYEQYF
-	-	TRBV18	TRBJ2-7	TGTGCCAGCTCACCACAAGGTTTGAGCGAGCAGTACTTC	CASSPQGLSEQYF